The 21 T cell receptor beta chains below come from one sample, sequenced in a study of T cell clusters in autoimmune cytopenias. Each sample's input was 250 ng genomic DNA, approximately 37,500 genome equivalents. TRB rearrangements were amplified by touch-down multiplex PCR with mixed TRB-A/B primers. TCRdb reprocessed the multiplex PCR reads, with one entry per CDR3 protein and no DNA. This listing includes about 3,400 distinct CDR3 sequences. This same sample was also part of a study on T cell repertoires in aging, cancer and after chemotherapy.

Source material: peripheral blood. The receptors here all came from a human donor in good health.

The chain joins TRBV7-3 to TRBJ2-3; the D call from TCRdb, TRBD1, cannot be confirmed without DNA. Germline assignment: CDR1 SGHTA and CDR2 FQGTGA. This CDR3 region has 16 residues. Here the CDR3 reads CASSSGGGGWTDTQYF.

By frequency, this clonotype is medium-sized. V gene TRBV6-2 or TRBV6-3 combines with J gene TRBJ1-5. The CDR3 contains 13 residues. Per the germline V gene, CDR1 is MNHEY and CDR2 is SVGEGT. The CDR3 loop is CASSYEGRQPQHF.

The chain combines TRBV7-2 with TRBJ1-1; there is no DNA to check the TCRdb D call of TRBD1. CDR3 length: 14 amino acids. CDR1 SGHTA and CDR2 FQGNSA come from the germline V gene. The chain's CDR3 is CASGFEGTAAEAFF.

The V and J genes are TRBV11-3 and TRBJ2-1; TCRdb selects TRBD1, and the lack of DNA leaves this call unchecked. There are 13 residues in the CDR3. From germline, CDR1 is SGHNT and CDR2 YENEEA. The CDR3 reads CASSPGTYNEQFF. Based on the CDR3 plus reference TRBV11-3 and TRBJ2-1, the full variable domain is EAGVVQSPRYKIIEKKQPVAFWCNPISGHNTLYWYLQNLGQGPELLIRYENEEAVDDSQLPKDRFSAERLKGVDSTLKIQPAELGDSAVYLCASSPGTYNEQFFGPGTRLTVL.

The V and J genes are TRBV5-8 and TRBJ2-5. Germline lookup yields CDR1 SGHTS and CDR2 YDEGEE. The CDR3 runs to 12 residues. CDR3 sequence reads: CASSLFQETQYF. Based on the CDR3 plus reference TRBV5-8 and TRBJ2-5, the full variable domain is EAGVTQSPTHLIKTRGQQATLRCSPISGHTSVYWYQQALGLGLQFLLWYDEGEERNRGNFPPRFSGRQFPNYSSELNVNALELEDSALYLCASSLFQETQYFGPGTRLLVL.

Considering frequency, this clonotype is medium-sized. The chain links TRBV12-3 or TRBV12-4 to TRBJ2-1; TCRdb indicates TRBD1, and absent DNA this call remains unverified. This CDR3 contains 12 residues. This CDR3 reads CASSTGLGEQFF.

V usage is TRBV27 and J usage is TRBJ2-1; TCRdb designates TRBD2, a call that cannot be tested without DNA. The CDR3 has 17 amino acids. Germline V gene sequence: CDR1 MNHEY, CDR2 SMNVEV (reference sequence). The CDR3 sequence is CASRTSGRARLYNEQFF.

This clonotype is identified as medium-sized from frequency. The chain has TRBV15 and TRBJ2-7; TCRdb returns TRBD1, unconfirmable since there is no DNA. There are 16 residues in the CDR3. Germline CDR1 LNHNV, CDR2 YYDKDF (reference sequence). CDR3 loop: CATSRGGSAGLYEQYF.

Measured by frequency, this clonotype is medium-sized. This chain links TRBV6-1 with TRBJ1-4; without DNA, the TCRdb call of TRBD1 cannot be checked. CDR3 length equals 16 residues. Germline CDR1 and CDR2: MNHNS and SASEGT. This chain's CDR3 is CASSESDWTGYEKLFF.

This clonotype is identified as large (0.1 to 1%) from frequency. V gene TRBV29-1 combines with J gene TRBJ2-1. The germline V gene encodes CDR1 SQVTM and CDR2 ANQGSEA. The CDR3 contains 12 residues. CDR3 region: CSVELAHNEQFF.

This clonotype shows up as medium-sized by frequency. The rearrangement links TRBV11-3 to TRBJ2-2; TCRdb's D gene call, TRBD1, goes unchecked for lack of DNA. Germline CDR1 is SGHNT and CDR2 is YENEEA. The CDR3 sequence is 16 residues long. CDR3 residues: CASSLGGTGNTGELFF.

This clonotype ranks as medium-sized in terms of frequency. The CDR3 region is CASSPPTSYEQYF. This rearrangement joins TRBV7-9 to TRBJ2-7; checking the TCRdb D call of TRBD1 is not possible without DNA. Germline CDR1 is SEHNR and CDR2 is FQNEAQ (reference sequence). This CDR3 has 13 amino acids.

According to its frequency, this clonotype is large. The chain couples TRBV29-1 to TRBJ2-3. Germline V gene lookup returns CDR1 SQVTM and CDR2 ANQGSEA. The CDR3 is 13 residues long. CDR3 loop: CTVSAGRTDTQYF.

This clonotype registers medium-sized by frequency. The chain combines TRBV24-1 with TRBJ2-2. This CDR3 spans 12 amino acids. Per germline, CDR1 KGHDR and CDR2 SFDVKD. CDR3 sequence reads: CATSSWGGELFF.

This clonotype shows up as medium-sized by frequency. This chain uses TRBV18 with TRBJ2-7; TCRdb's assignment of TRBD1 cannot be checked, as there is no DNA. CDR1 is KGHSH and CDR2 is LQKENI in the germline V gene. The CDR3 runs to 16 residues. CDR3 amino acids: CASSPPYGTLSDEQYF.

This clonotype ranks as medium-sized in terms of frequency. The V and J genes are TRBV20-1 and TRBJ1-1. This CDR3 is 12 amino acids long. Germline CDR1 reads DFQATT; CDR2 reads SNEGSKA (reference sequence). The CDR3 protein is CSASAFNTEAFF.

The CDR3 sequence is CASSPGYNEQFF. The rearrangement uses TRBV12-3 or TRBV12-4 and TRBJ2-1; the D call from TCRdb, TRBD1, cannot be confirmed without DNA. The length of the CDR3 is 12 residues.

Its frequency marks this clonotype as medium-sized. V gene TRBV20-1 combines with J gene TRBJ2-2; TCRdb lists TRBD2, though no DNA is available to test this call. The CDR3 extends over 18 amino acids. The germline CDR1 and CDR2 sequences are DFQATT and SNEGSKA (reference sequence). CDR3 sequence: CSADKGTSGSLSTGELFF.

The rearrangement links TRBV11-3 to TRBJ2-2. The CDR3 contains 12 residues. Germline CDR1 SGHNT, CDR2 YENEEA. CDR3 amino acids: CASSLPVGELFF.

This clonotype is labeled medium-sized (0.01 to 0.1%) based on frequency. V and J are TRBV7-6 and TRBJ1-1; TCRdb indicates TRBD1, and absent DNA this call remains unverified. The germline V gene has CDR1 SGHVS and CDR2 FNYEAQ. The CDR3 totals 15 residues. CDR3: CASSFAQGGTTEAFF.

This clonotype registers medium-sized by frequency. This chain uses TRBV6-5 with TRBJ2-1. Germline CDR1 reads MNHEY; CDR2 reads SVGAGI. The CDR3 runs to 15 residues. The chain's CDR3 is CASSYSSGLTPEQFF.